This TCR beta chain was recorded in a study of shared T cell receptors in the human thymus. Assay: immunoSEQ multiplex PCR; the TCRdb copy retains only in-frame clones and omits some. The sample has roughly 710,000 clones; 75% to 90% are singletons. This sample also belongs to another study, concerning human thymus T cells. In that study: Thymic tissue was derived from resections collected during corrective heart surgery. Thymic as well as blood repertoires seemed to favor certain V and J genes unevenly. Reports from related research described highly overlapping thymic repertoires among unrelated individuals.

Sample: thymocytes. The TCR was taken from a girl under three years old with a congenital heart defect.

The CDR3, as DNA: TGTGCCAGTAGTAACCGCTCGACCGCGGGGGAGGGCTACACCTTC. Protein sequence: CASSNRSTAGEGYTF. The chain carries TRBV19 and TRBJ1-2; D is perhaps TRBD1 (5 bases). The CDR3 covers 15 residues. V was cut by 4 bases and J by 8 bases, with 20 bases left in between. Germline V gives CDR1 LNHDA, CDR2 SQIVND (reference sequence).